This TCR beta chain is from a study of shared clonotypes between healthy human individuals (dated by TCRdb to between 2020 and 2021). Context from the whole study: The cohort comprised two women and a few men aged 18 to 49 years. Per donor, leukapheresis produced somewhere between about 0.8 and 9 billion PBMCs. Libraries were prepared and TCR repertoires were sequenced by different laboratories using diverse techniques, in order to increase sequencing depth and limit assay-specific biases. Blood TCR repertoires of a handful of healthy adults were deeply sequenced to estimate repertoire size and the extent of clonotype sharing between individuals.

The research as a whole found: Because the study included only a small number of donors, the genetic and exposure-history diversity represented was limited. Based on pairwise subsampling, the degree of clonotype sharing among donors was expected to be affected by sequencing depth. Sampling was limited to blood, and TCR repertoires in tissue likely differ from TCR repertoires in blood.

The CDR3 numbers 18 residues from cysteine through phenylalanine. Left in the record is the CDR3 DNA by itself, 54 bases read in frame from the first base. CDR1 SEHNR and CDR2 FQNEAQ were looked up in the germline V gene (reference sequence). Relative to germline, V is 1 base shorter and J is 2 bases shorter, with 19 bases between their ends. This clone has a single count. The antigen this receptor binds is unknown. The input lacks base qualities; no much larger clone sits a single base away. TCR CDR3 regions were amplified from genomic DNA by multiplex PCR using the deep immunoSEQ assay. Genomic DNA extracted from each cell subset was distributed evenly over all wells of several immunoSEQ 96-well plates, and each plate served as one replicate. For unsorted PBMC, 300 to 350 ng genomic DNA, equal to 25,000 to 35,000 T cell genomes, was loaded into each replicate PCR. Ten immunoSEQ deep assay plates were used to sequence unsorted PBMC genomic DNA. The purified libraries were quantified using a Qubit 3.0 fluorometer, sized with a Bioanalyzer 2100, and then quantified again using the KAPA Library Quantification kit. Each immunoSEQ 96-well plate was sequenced on its own single-read 150-cycle Illumina NextSeq 550 flow cell. Processing in the source paper ran as follows. Because the immunoSEQ output included only junctional sequences and no quality scores, the filtering could not be the same as the filtering used for full-length reads. To assign V/J genes and CDR3, sequences were annotated against IMGT germline references using PyIR, a Python wrapper for IgBLAST v1.9. Reads were filtered out if the reads had weak V/J assignments (E-value above 1e-6), no CDR3, stop codons, out-of-frame junctions, or ambiguous translated residues. V3J clonotypes were defined as sequences sharing the same inferred V gene, J gene, and CDR3 amino acid sequence. Percentage overlap between repertoires was calculated by dividing the number of shared unique clonotypes by the size of the smaller repertoire. Richness of each repertoire was evaluated using RTK rarefaction, the Chao1 estimator, and Recon v2.1 estimates of unobserved clonotypes. The table comes from immuneACCESS by way of TCRdb, which keeps in-frame sequences with V and J called. Part of the clones is missing from these tables; in studies checked, under half for an unresolved V gene and the rest for unknown reasons. That table supplies the V and J calls and clone size; D and trimming were determined from the DNA. The sample records 450,000 to 500,000 clones, about 79% of which are singletons. 13% of the sample lies in the top ten.

The donors were healthy, HIV-negative adults with no recently reported acute infections or vaccinations. Every donor was a Caucasian adult residing in Nashville, Tennessee, USA. In the unsorted samples, some 100 million PBMCs were counted, and genomic DNA was extracted using the QIAamp DNA Blood Mini kit. Blood was collected by leukapheresis, and PBMCs were isolated by Ficoll-Histopaque density gradient centrifugation and then cryopreserved in liquid nitrogen vapor phase. This sequence uses TRBV7-9 and TRBJ2-3, with no reliable assignment of the D segment. The TCR comes from a woman aged 40 to 55 in good health. Some clones in this sample may be carry-over from other donors' samples. Sequenced sample: PBMCs. CDR3 loop: CASSLVRTLVAHTDTQYF. The DNA sequence follows: TGTGCCAGCAGCTTAGTGCGGACCCTTGTGGCACACACAGATACGCAGTATTTT.